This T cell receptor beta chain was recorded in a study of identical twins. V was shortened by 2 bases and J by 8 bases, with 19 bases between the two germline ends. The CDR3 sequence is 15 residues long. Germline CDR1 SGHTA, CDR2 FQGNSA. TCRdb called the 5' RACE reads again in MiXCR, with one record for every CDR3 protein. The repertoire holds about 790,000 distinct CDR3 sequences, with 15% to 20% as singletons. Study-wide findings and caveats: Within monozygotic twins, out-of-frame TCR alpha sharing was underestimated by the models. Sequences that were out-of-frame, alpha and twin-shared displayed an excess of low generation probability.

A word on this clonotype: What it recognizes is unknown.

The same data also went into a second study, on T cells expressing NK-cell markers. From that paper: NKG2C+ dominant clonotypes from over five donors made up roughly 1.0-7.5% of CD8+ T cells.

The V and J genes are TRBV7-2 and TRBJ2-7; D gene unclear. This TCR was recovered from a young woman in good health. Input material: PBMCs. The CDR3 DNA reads TGTGCCAGCAGCTTACGCGGAGACGAGAGTTCCCAGCAGTACTTC. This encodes CASSLRGDESSQQYF.